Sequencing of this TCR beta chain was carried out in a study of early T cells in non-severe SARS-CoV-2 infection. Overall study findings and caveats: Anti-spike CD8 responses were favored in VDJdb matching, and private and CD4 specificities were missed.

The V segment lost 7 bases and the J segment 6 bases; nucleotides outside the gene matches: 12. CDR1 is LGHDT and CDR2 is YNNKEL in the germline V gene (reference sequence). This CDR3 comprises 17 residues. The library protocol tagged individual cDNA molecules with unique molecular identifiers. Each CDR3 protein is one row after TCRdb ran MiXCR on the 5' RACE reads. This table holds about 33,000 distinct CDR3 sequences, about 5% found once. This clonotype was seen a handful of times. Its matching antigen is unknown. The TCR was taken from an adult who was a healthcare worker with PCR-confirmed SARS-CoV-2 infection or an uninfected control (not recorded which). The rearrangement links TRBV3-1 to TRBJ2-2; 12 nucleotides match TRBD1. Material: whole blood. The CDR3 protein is CASTSGPGTGGSGELFF. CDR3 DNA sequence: TGTGCCAGCACCTCCGGCCCCGGGACAGGGGGCTCCGGGGAGCTGTTTTTT.